A selection of T cell receptor beta chains follows, all from one sample in a study of breast tumors, draining lymph nodes, adjacent tissues. TCRdb reprocessed the multiplex PCR reads with MiXCR, giving one entry per CDR3 protein. This table holds over 20,000 distinct CDR3 sequences, approximately 20% found once. The sample taken for sequencing was breast tumor tissue. All receptors derive from a female donor with breast cancer. Some clones in this sample may be carry-over from other donors' samples. Each CDR3 is given with its conserved first and last residue. A D gene is named only where the DNA matches it firmly. A clone size is listed for some rows: how often the clone was seen (once, few, many), or a class if it is expanded.

length: 15
D: .
J: TRBJ2-7
size: many
V: TRBV18
DNA: TGTGCCAGCTCACCCGGGACAAACTACGTCTACGAGCAGTACTTC
CDR3: CASSPGTNYVYEQYF

length: 14
D: TRBD1
J: TRBJ1-4
size: many
V: TRBV6-1
DNA: TGTGCCAGCAGTCAGGACAGGGAGAATGAAAAACTGTTTTTT
CDR3: CASSQDRENEKLFF

length: 14
D: .
J: TRBJ2-1
size: many
V: TRBV6-5
DNA: TGTGCCAGCAGTTACAAACCTCGGTGGGGTGAGCAGTTCTTC
CDR3: CASSYKPRWGEQFF

length: 13
D: .
J: TRBJ2-7
size: .
V: TRBV7-2
DNA: TGTGCCAGCAACTTCGGCCCGGGGTACGAGCAGTACTTC
CDR3: CASNFGPGYEQYF

length: 15
D: TRBD1
J: TRBJ1-5
size: .
V: TRBV4-1
DNA: TGCGCCAGCAGCCAAGAGGACAGGGGGCTCTGGCCCCAGCATTTT
CDR3: CASSQEDRGLWPQHF

length: 16
D: .
J: TRBJ1-6
size: many
V: TRBV27
DNA: TGTGCCAGCAGCTTAGGGGCTGACATCAGAAATTCACCCCTCCACTTT
CDR3: CASSLGADIRNSPLHF

length: 18
D: .
J: TRBJ2-3
size: .
V: TRBV27
DNA: TGTGCCAGCAGTTTCCTATTGGGGGCTAGCGGACGCACAGATACGCAGTATTTT
CDR3: CASSFLLGASGRTDTQYF

length: 15
D: TRBD1
J: TRBJ2-1
size: many
V: TRBV2
DNA: TGTGCCAGCAGCTTATTGGACAGGGAAAACAATGAGCAGTTCTTC
CDR3: CASSLLDRENNEQFF

length: 13
D: .
J: TRBJ2-3
size: many
V: TRBV19
DNA: TGTGCCAGTAGCCCGACCATTTCAGATACGCAGTATTTT
CDR3: CASSPTISDTQYF

length: 16
D: TRBD2
J: TRBJ2-1
size: many
V: TRBV9
DNA: TGTGCCAGCAGCGTAGGGTTCCAGCGGGGTTACAATGAGCAGTTCTTC
CDR3: CASSVGFQRGYNEQFF

length: 16
D: .
J: TRBJ2-5
size: many
V: TRBV5-1
DNA: TGCGCCAGCAGCTTAGAGGCTCTTCGGCGGGGAGAGACCCAGTACTTC
CDR3: CASSLEALRRGETQYF

length: 14
D: .
J: TRBJ2-7
size: many
V: TRBV20-1
DNA: TGCAGTGCGGCTTTAGGGATTGGCCGATACGAGCAGTACTTC
CDR3: CSAALGIGRYEQYF

length: 12
D: .
J: TRBJ1-1
size: .
V: TRBV20-1
DNA: TGCAGTCCCCGGAGGGGAGAGACTGAAGCTTTCTTT
CDR3: CSPRRGETEAFF

length: 13
D: .
J: TRBJ2-7
size: many
V: TRBV28
DNA: TGTGCCAGCACCGAGGACGCCGACTACGAGCAGTACTTC
CDR3: CASTEDADYEQYF

length: 19
D: TRBD1
J: TRBJ2-3
size: many
V: TRBV4-1
DNA: TGCGCCAGCAGCCAATGGTTGGGACAGGGGGCGGTGATGGGAGATACGCAGTATTTT
CDR3: CASSQWLGQGAVMGDTQYF

length: 14
D: .
J: TRBJ2-7
size: .
V: TRBV15
DNA: TGTGCCACCAGCAGAGGCGGCGGGTCCTACGAGCAGTACTTC
CDR3: CATSRGGGSYEQYF

length: 13
D: .
J: TRBJ2-7
size: many
V: TRBV28
DNA: TGTGCCAGCAGTTACGTTCGGTCTGGGGAGCAGTACTTC
CDR3: CASSYVRSGEQYF

length: 13
D: .
J: TRBJ2-1
size: many
V: TRBV29-1
DNA: TGCAGCGTTGAAATGAGGGCACACAATGAGCAGTTCTTC
CDR3: CSVEMRAHNEQFF

length: 19
D: TRBD2
J: TRBJ2-2
size: many
V: TRBV10-1
DNA: TGCGCCAGCAGTGCGGGACTAGCGGGAGTATGGGCGAACACCGGGGAGCTGTTTTTT
CDR3: CASSAGLAGVWANTGELFF

length: 15
D: TRBD1
J: TRBJ2-7
size: many
V: TRBV28
DNA: TGTGCCAGCAGTCCCACGGGACAGGGTAGGCTGGAGCAGTACTTC
CDR3: CASSPTGQGRLEQYF

length: 14
D: TRBD1
J: TRBJ2-7
size: .
V: TRBV7-2
DNA: TGTGCTAGCAGCGGCCGGGACAGGGACTGCGAGCAGTACTTC
CDR3: CASSGRDRDCEQYF

length: 14
D: TRBD2
J: TRBJ2-7
size: many
V: TRBV20-1
DNA: TGCAGTGCTCCACCGGGGGGGGGGACCTACGAGCAGTACTTC
CDR3: CSAPPGGGTYEQYF

length: 16
D: .
J: TRBJ2-2
size: medium-sized
V: TRBV7-3
DNA: TGTGCCAGCAGCTTAAATCCCAGGGGGGTCACCGGGGAGCTGTTTTTT
CDR3: CASSLNPRGVTGELFF

length: 13
D: .
J: TRBJ1-4
size: .
V: TRBV18
DNA: TGTGCCAGCTCGTCGGGGCTAAATGAAAAACTGTTTTTT
CDR3: CASSSGLNEKLFF

length: 14
D: .
J: TRBJ2-2
size: once
V: TRBV9
DNA: TGTGCCAGCAGCGTACATGGGACCACCGGGGAGTTGTCTTTT
CDR3: CASSVHGTTGELSF

length: 14
D: .
J: TRBJ2-7
size: many
V: TRBV11-2
DNA: TGTGCCAGCAGCTTAGAGTTAAGGGATCCCGAGCAGTACTTC
CDR3: CASSLELRDPEQYF

length: 15
D: .
J: TRBJ2-2
size: .
V: TRBV9
DNA: TGTGCCAGCAGCGCCGGGGACTCCTTCACCGGGGAGCTGTTTTTT
CDR3: CASSAGDSFTGELFF

length: 16
D: TRBD1
J: TRBJ2-5
size: many
V: TRBV11-2
DNA: TGTGCCAGCAGCTTAGGGTCCGGACAGGGCGGGGAGACCCAGTACTTC
CDR3: CASSLGSGQGGETQYF

length: 13
D: .
J: TRBJ2-7
size: many
V: TRBV5-1
DNA: TGCGCCAGCAGGGTATCTACCTCCTACGAGCAGTACTTC
CDR3: CASRVSTSYEQYF

length: 13
D: .
J: TRBJ1-4
size: .
V: TRBV12-3/TRBV12-4
DNA: TGTGCCAGCACCCCCGGCGACAATGAAAAACTGTCTTTT
CDR3: CASTPGDNEKLSF

length: 13
D: .
J: TRBJ1-2
size: many
V: TRBV3-1
DNA: TGTGCCAGCAGCCTCCGATTGGGCTATGGCTACACCTTC
CDR3: CASSLRLGYGYTF

length: 14
D: .
J: TRBJ1-4
size: many
V: TRBV12-3/TRBV12-4
DNA: TGTGCCAGCAGTCCCGGGACCCTCCTGGGGAAACTGTTTTTT
CDR3: CASSPGTLLGKLFF

length: 17
D: .
J: TRBJ2-1
size: .
V: TRBV27
DNA: TGTGCCAGCAGTTCACGGAGGGGCGGCAGCTCCTACAGTGAGCAGTTCTTC
CDR3: CASSSRRGGSSYSEQFF

length: 15
D: TRBD1
J: TRBJ1-6
size: many
V: TRBV28
DNA: TGTGCCAGCAGTCCCCGGACAGGGAACAATTCACCCCTCCACTTT
CDR3: CASSPRTGNNSPLHF

length: 14
D: .
J: TRBJ2-2
size: many
V: TRBV12-3/TRBV12-4
DNA: TGTGCCAGCAGCCCATCAGGGCAGAGCGGGGAGCTGTTTTTT
CDR3: CASSPSGQSGELFF

length: 16
D: TRBD2
J: TRBJ2-1
size: large
V: TRBV7-8
DNA: TGTGCCAGCAGCTTAGGAGGTAGCGGGAGCTACAATGAGCAGTTCTTC
CDR3: CASSLGGSGSYNEQFF

length: 17
D: .
J: TRBJ2-2
size: many
V: TRBV7-2
DNA: TGTGCCAGCAGCGGTGTAAGGGGGGCGAGGGTCACCGGGGAGCTGTTTTTT
CDR3: CASSGVRGARVTGELFF

length: 14
D: .
J: TRBJ2-3
size: many
V: TRBV7-6
DNA: TGTGCCAGCAGCTTATCTCACCCCACAGATACGCAGTATTTT
CDR3: CASSLSHPTDTQYF

length: 14
D: .
J: TRBJ2-1
size: many
V: TRBV9
DNA: TGTGCCAGCAGCGTAGGAGGTTCCTACAATGAGCAGTTCTTC
CDR3: CASSVGGSYNEQFF

length: 13
D: .
J: TRBJ2-3
size: many
V: TRBV24-1
DNA: TGTGCCACCTCAGGGGGGATTACAGATACGCAGTATTTT
CDR3: CATSGGITDTQYF

length: 16
D: .
J: TRBJ2-6
size: many
V: TRBV29-1
DNA: TGCAGCGTTAAAAAGGCCACATACTCTGGGGCCAACGTCCTGACTTTC
CDR3: CSVKKATYSGANVLTF

length: 17
D: TRBD1
J: TRBJ1-1
size: few
V: TRBV25-1
DNA: TGTGCCAGCAGTGAATTTGGGTCAGGGGGCACCGGGGCGGAAGCTTTCTTT
CDR3: CASSEFGSGGTGAEAFF

length: 15
D: .
J: TRBJ2-7
size: many
V: TRBV20-1
DNA: TGCAGTGCTAACCCGTCCCGTTTAAGCTCCTACGAGCAGTACTTC
CDR3: CSANPSRLSSYEQYF

length: 13
D: .
J: TRBJ1-2
size: medium-sized
V: TRBV4-2
DNA: TGTGCCAGCAGCCAAGGTGTGCAGTATGGCTACACCTTC
CDR3: CASSQGVQYGYTF

length: 15
D: TRBD2
J: TRBJ2-5
size: many
V: TRBV3-1
DNA: TGTGCCAGCAGCCAAGCCAGCGGGAGGTTAGAGACCCAGTACTTC
CDR3: CASSQASGRLETQYF

length: 12
D: .
J: TRBJ1-4
size: large
V: TRBV20-1
DNA: TGCAGTGCTAGGGGAGGGAATGAAAAACTGTTTTTT
CDR3: CSARGGNEKLFF

length: 17
D: TRBD2
J: TRBJ2-1
size: many
V: TRBV5-1
DNA: TGCGCCAGCAGCCGAGGGACTAGCGGGAGTTCTTACAATGAGCAGTTCTTC
CDR3: CASSRGTSGSSYNEQFF

length: 16
D: TRBD2
J: TRBJ2-1
size: .
V: TRBV7-9
DNA: TGTGCCAGCAGCTTACAAACTAGCGGGACCGTCAATGAGCAGTTCTTC
CDR3: CASSLQTSGTVNEQFF

length: 15
D: .
J: TRBJ2-7
size: many
V: TRBV5-8
DNA: TGTGCCAGCAGCTTGTTGGGAGCAGGGGGGCGCGAGCAGTACTTC
CDR3: CASSLLGAGGREQYF

length: 12
D: .
J: TRBJ1-1
size: .
V: TRBV5-8
DNA: TGTGCCAGCAGCTTTCATGCAGTTGAAGCTTTCTTT
CDR3: CASSFHAVEAFF

length: 13
D: .
J: TRBJ1-4
size: many
V: TRBV9
DNA: TGTGCCAGCAGCGCGAAAGGAAATGAAAAACTGTTTTTT
CDR3: CASSAKGNEKLFF

length: 14
D: .
J: TRBJ2-1
size: many
V: TRBV9
DNA: TGTGCCAGCAGCGCCCTAGTCGCCGGTGACGAGCAGTTCTTC
CDR3: CASSALVAGDEQFF

length: 15
D: TRBD1
J: TRBJ1-2
size: many
V: TRBV20-1
DNA: TGCAGTGCTCCCCCTGAAGACAGGGAAGTCTATGGCTACACCTTC
CDR3: CSAPPEDREVYGYTF

length: 18
D: TRBD2
J: TRBJ2-2
size: .
V: TRBV5-1
DNA: TGCGCCAGCAGCTTGACTCTCGGGACTAGCGGGAACACCGGGGAGCTGTTTTTT
CDR3: CASSLTLGTSGNTGELFF

length: 14
D: .
J: TRBJ2-3
size: many
V: TRBV12-3/TRBV12-4
DNA: TGTGCCAGCAGTCCCTTTGCGGGACAAGATACGCAGTATTTT
CDR3: CASSPFAGQDTQYF

length: 13
D: .
J: TRBJ2-2
size: many
V: TRBV7-2
DNA: TGTGCCAGCAGCCCAGGGCCGGGCGGGGAGCTGTTTTTT
CDR3: CASSPGPGGELFF